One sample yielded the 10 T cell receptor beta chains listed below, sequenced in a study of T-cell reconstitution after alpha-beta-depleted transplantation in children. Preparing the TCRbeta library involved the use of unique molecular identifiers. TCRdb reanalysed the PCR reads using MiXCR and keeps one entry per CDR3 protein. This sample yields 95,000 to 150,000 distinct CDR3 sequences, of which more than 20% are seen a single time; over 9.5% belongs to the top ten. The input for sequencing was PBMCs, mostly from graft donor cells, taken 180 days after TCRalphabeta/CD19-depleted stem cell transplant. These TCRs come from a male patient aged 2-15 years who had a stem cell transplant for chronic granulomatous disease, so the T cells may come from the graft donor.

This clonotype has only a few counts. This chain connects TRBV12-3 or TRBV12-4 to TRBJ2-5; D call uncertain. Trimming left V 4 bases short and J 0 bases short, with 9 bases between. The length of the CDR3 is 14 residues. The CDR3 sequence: CASSSLSHQETQYF. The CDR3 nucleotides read TGTGCCAGCAGTTCACTCAGCCACCAAGAGACCCAGTACTTC.

CDR3 residues: CASRKLAGGRRTDTQYF. In nucleotides, the CDR3 is TGTGCCAGCAGAAAACTAGCGGGGGGGCGTCGCACAGATACGCAGTATTTT. The chain links TRBV6-1 to TRBJ2-3; TRBD2 matches at 13 bases. V lost 6 bases and J lost 1; bases outside the gene matches: 7. Germline V gives CDR1 MNHNS, CDR2 SASEGT. This CDR3 contains 17 residues.

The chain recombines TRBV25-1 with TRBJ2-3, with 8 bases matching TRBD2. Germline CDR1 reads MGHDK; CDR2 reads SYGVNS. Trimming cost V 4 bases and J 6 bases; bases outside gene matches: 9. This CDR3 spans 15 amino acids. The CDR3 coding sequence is TGTGCCAGCAGTGTGTCGGCGGGGGGCTGGGATACGCAGTATTTT. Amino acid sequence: CASSVSAGGWDTQYF.

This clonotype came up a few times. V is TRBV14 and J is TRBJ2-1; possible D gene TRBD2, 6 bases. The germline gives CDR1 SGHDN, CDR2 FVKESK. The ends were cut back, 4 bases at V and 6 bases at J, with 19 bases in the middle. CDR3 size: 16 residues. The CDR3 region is CASSPKTRAIANEQFF. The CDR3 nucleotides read TGTGCCAGCAGCCCTAAGACTAGGGCAATCGCCAATGAGCAGTTCTTC.

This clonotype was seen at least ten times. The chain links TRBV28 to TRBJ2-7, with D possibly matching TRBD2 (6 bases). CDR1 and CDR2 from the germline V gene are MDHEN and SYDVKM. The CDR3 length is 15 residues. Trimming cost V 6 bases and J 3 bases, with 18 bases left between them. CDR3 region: CASRTPRRLDYEQYF. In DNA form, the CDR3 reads TGTGCCAGCAGAACTCCCCGGAGACTAGACTACGAGCAGTACTTC.

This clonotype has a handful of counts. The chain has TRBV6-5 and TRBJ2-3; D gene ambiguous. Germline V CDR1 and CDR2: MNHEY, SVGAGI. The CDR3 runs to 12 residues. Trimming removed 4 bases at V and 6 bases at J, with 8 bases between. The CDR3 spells CASSSQADTQYF. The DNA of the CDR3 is TGTGCCAGCAGTTCGCAAGCGGATACGCAGTATTTT.

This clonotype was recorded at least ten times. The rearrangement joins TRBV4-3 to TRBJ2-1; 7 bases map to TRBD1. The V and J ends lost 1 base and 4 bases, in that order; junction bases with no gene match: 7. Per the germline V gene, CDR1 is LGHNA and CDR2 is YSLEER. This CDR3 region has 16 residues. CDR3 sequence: CASSQGGQRLYNEQFF. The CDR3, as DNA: TGCGCCAGCAGCCAAGGGGGACAGAGACTATACAATGAGCAGTTCTTC.

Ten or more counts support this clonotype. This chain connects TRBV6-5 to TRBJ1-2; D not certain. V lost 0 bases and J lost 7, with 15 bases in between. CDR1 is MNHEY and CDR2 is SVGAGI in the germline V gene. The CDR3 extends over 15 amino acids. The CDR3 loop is CASSYSRTVTSGYTF. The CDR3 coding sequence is TGTGCCAGCAGTTACTCGAGAACAGTCACTAGTGGCTACACCTTC.

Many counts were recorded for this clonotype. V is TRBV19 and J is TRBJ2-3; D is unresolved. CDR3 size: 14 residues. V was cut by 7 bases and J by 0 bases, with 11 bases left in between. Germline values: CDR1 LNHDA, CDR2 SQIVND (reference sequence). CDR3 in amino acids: CASTTSTSTDTQYF. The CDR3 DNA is TGTGCCAGTACGACGTCAACTAGCACAGATACGCAGTATTTT.

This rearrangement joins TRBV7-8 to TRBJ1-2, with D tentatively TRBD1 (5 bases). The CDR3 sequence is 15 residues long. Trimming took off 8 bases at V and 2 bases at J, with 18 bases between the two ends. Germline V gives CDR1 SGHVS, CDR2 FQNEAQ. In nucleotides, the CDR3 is TGTGCCAGCCGCCCGGGGGTATACGACAACTATGGCTACACCTTC. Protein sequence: CASRPGVYDNYGYTF. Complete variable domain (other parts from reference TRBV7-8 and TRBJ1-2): GAGVSQSPRYKVAKRGQDVALRCDPISGHVSLFWYQQALGQGPEFLTYFQNEAQLDKSGLPSDRFFAERPEGSVSTLKIQRTQQEDSAVYLCASRPGVYDNYGYTFGSGTRLTVV.